The text below deals with one TCR beta chain. Data came from immunoSEQ multiplex PCR; TCRdb stores just in-frame clones and leaves some out. This table has about 53,000 clones, around 84% appearing once. Germline trimming cut 6 bases from V and 4 bases from J; bases unmatched to any gene: 7. CDR3 length: 13 residues. Germline-derived CDR1 and CDR2 are SQVTM and ANQGSEA. The data are from a study of technical replicates of blood from several donors. The rearrangement uses TRBV29-1 and TRBJ1-1; TRBD1 agrees at 8 bases. The specimen sequenced was PBMCs. This receptor was identified in a human donor in good health. Some clones in this sample may be carry-over from other donors' samples. The CDR3 here is CSVARDRTTEAFF. Here the CDR3 DNA reads TGCAGCGTCGCCCGGGACAGGACCACTGAAGCTTTCTTT.